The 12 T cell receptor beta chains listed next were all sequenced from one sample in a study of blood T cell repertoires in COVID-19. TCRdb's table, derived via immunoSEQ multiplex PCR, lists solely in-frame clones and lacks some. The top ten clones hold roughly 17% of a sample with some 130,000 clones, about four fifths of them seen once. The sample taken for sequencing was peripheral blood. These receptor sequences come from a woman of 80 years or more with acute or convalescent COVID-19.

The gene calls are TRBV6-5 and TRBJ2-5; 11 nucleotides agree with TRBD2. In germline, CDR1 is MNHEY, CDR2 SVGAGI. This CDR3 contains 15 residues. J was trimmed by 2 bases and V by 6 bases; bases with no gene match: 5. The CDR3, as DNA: TGTGCCAGCAGCCGAATAGCGGGAGGGCAAGAGACCCAGTACTTC. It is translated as CASSRIAGGQETQYF.

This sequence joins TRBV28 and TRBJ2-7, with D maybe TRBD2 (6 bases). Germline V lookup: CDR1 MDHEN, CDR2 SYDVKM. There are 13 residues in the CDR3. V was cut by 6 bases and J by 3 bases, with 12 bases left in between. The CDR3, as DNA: TGTGCCAGCAGCCTGACTAGGCTCTACGAGCAGTACTTC. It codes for CASSLTRLYEQYF.

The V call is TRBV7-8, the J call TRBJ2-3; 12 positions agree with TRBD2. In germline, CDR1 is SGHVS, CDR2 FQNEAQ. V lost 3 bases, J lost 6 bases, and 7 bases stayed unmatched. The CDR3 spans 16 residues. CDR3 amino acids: CASSFKLAGGPDTQYF. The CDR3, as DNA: TGTGCCAGCAGCTTTAAACTAGCGGGGGGCCCTGATACGCAGTATTTT.

The CDR3 reads CASRSGKETQYF. The CDR3 DNA sequence: TGTGCCAGCAGGTCAGGAAAAGAGACCCAGTACTTC. The chain uses TRBV7-2 and TRBJ2-5; D not certain. The V end lost 6 bases, the J end lost 3 bases, and 8 bases lay between the germline ends. Germline V CDR1 and CDR2: SGHTA, FQGNSA. The CDR3 loop spans 12 amino acids.

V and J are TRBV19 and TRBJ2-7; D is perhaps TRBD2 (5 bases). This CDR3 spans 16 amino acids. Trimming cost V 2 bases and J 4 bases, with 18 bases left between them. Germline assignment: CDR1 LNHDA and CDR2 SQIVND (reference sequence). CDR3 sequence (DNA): TGTGCCAGTAGTATACACCAACGGGGAGACGGGTACGAGCAGTACTTC. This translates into CASSIHQRGDGYEQYF.

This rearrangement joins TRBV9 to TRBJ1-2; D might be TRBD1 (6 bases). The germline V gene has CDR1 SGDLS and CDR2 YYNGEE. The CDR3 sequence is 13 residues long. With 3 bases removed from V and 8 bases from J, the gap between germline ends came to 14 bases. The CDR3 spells CASSERGGLGYTF. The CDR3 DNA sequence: TGTGCCAGCAGCGAGAGGGGGGGCCTAGGCTACACCTTC.

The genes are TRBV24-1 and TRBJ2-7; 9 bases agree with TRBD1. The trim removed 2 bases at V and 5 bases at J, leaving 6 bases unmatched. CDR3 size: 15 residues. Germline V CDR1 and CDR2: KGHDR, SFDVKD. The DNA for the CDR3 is TGTGCCACCAGTGATTCGGGACAGGGTTCTAACGAGCAGTACTTC. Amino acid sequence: CATSDSGQGSNEQYF.

In nucleotides, the CDR3 is TGCGCCAGCAGCCAAGATTGGCTAGCGGGAACCTACGAGCAGTACTTC. Amino acid sequence: CASSQDWLAGTYEQYF. V usage is TRBV4-1 and J usage is TRBJ2-7, with TRBD2 matching over 9 bases. After removal of 0 bases from V and 2 bases from J, the junction contained 5 bases not matched to a gene. Germline assignment: CDR1 MGHRA and CDR2 YSYEKL. The length of the CDR3 is 16 residues.

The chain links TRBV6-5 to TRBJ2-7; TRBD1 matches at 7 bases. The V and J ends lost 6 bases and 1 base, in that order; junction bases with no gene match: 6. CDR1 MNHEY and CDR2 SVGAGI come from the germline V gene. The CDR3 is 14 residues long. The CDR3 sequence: CASRKQGQSYEQYF. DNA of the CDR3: TGTGCCAGCAGAAAACAGGGGCAATCCTACGAGCAGTACTTC.

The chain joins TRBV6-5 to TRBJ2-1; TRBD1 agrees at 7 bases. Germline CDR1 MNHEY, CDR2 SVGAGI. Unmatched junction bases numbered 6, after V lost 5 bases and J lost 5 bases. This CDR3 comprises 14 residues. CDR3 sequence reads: CASSTVQGDNEQFF. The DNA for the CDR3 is TGTGCCAGCAGTACGGTTCAGGGGGACAATGAGCAGTTCTTC.

For the CDR3, the DNA is TGTGCCAGCAGCCAAATAGCGACACAGGGAAGCTCCTACGAGCAGTACTTC. Its protein is CASSQIATQGSSYEQYF. This rearrangement joins TRBV14 to TRBJ2-7; TRBD1 might be the D (6 bases). This CDR3 is built from 17 residues. V was pared by 2 bases and J by 0 bases, with 17 bases between. Germline values: CDR1 SGHDN, CDR2 FVKESK.

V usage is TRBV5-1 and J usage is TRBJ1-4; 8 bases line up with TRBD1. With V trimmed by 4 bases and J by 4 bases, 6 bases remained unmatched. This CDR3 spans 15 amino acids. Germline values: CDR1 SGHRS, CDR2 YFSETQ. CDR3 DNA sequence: TGCGCCAGCAGCACCCGACAGGGGCGTAATGAAAAACTGTTTTTT. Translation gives CASSTRQGRNEKLFF.